Shown below are 15 T cell receptor beta chains from a single sample sequenced in a study of graft-versus-host responses after intestinal transplantation. Method: immunoSEQ multiplex PCR; TCRdb's copy keeps in-frame clones and lacks some. The sample consists of roughly 29,000 clones, about 92% of them appearing once. Sequences were derived from PBMCs, sampled about ten weeks after intestinal transplant. The receptor set was obtained from a human patient who received an intestinal transplant, so some T cells may come from the graft donor.

This chain links TRBV13 with TRBJ1-2; unclear D gene. The CDR3 runs to 14 residues. CDR1 is PRHDT, CDR2 FYEKMQ, per germline (reference sequence). V dropped 0 bases and J dropped 3 bases, with 8 bases sitting between them. CDR3 in DNA: TGTGCCAGCAGCTTAGGTGAGACTCACTATGGCTACACCTTC. Protein product: CASSLGETHYGYTF.

V usage is TRBV7-7 and J usage is TRBJ2-7; D perhaps matches TRBD2 (6 bases). This CDR3 contains 13 residues. The germline gives CDR1 SSHAT, CDR2 FNYEAQ (reference sequence). V was clipped by 1 base and J by 6 bases, with 10 bases between them. CDR3 residues: CASSLERGGEQYF. The CDR3 bases are TGTGCCAGCAGCTTAGAAAGGGGAGGCGAGCAGTACTTC.

In its sample, this clone was seen once. The chain couples TRBV21-1 to TRBJ1-4; the DNA was not used to check the table's D call, TRBD1. TRBV21-1 is an annotated pseudogene. The CDR3 totals 16 residues. The CDR3 sequence is CASSKKVGTVNEKLFF. In DNA, the CDR3 is TGTGCCAGCAGCAAAAAGGTAGGGACAGTTAATGAAAAACTGTTTTTT.

The chain links TRBV11-2 to TRBJ2-7; possibly TRBD1 or TRBD2 for D (7 bases each). The germline CDR1 and CDR2 sequences are SGHAT and FQNNGV. The CDR3 runs 15 residues. The germline V and J ends were trimmed by 1 base and 6 bases, with 16 bases remaining between them. This CDR3 is CASSLVGGGGGEQYF. In nucleotides, the CDR3 is TGTGCCAGCAGCTTAGTCGGGGGAGGGGGCGGCGAGCAGTACTTC.

The chain combines TRBV4-1 with TRBJ2-5, with 9 bases matching TRBD2. The CDR3 contains 17 residues. The germline gives CDR1 MGHRA, CDR2 YSYEKL. The junction had 8 bases not matched to a gene; V was cut back by 3 bases and J by 0 bases. The DNA for the CDR3 is TGCGCCAGCAGCCAGACCGTTAGCGGGGGCCACCAAGAGACCCAGTACTTC. Its protein product is CASSQTVSGGHQETQYF.

V gene TRBV19 combines with J gene TRBJ2-7; D is ambiguous. The CDR3 is made up of 15 amino acids. Trimming left V 3 bases short and J 0 bases short, with 12 bases between. Germline V gene data show CDR1 as LNHDA and CDR2 as SQIVND (reference sequence). CDR3 in amino acids: CASSISVASSYEQYF. The DNA for the CDR3 is TGTGCCAGTAGTATTTCGGTGGCGAGCTCCTACGAGCAGTACTTC.

Turning to this clone: The junction differs from germline at one of its ends, possibly a read error. The rearrangement uses TRBV6-1 and TRBJ2-7; D perhaps matches TRBD2 (5 bases). The germline V gene encodes CDR1 MNHNS and CDR2 SASEGT. The CDR3 covers 17 residues. The CDR3 DNA follows: TGTTCCAGCAGTGAAGCGGTTGTGGCATACCCTACCTACGAGCAGTACTTC. It encodes CSSSEAVVAYPTYEQYF.

This clone has a single count. V gene TRBV30 combines with J gene TRBJ2-1, with 9 positions matching TRBD1. V lost 4 bases to trimming and J lost 9 bases; unmatched junction nucleotides: 4. The CDR3 consists of 12 residues. Looked up from germline, CDR1 is GTSNPN and CDR2 is SVGIG (reference sequence). This CDR3 is CAWTTGGFEQFF. The CDR3 DNA follows: TGTGCCTGGACAACAGGGGGCTTTGAGCAGTTCTTC.

This clone turned up a few times. V gene TRBV4-3 combines with J gene TRBJ1-2; TRBD1 matches 7 bases. Germline-derived CDR1 and CDR2 are LGHNA and YSLEER. The CDR3 covers 17 residues. The V and J ends lost 1 base and 2 bases, in that order; junction bases with no gene match: 10. The CDR3 DNA sequence: TGCGCCAGCAGCCAAGTCCCCTACAGGGGAGACAACTATGGCTACACCTTC. As protein: CASSQVPYRGDNYGYTF.

The chain links TRBV4-1 to TRBJ2-7, with 11 bases matching TRBD1. CDR3 size: 16 residues. The germline V gene encodes CDR1 MGHRA and CDR2 YSYEKL. J was trimmed by 4 bases and V by 0 bases; bases with no gene match: 5. CDR3 bases: TGCGCCAGCAGCCAAGATCGGGACAGGGGGAGATACGAGCAGTACTTC. Encoded protein: CASSQDRDRGRYEQYF.

The chain joins TRBV5-6 to TRBJ2-5; 9 positions match TRBD1. V was pared by 5 bases and J by 3 bases, with 2 bases of the junction left unmatched. The CDR3 consists of 13 residues. Looked up from germline, CDR1 is SGHDT and CDR2 is YYEEEE. CDR3 nucleotide sequence: TGTGCCAGCAGGTGGGACAGGGAAGAGACCCAGTACTTC. Translated: CASRWDREETQYF.

The V gene is TRBV7-2, the J gene TRBJ2-1; a possible D gene is TRBD2 (6 bases). The V gene lost 1 base and the J gene lost 4 bases, with 17 bases spanning the gap. Per the germline V gene, CDR1 is SGHTA and CDR2 is FQGNSA. The CDR3 length is 17 residues. Here the CDR3 DNA reads TGTGCCAGCAGCTTAGGGTTGCGGCGGGATATGTACAATGAGCAGTTCTTC. Protein sequence: CASSLGLRRDMYNEQFF.

The rearrangement uses TRBV19 and TRBJ2-7, with 10 bases fitting TRBD2. Germline CDR1 and CDR2: LNHDA and SQIVND (reference sequence). V was clipped by 7 bases and J by 4 bases; unmatched bases: 10. The CDR3 has 15 amino acids. CDR3 residues: CASNDPSGRGYEQYF. In DNA form, the CDR3 reads TGTGCCAGTAACGACCCTAGCGGGAGAGGATACGAGCAGTACTTC. Using reference TRBV19 and TRBJ2-7 for the parts outside the CDR3, the full variable domain is DGGITQSPKYLFRKEGQNVTLSCEQNLNHDAMYWYRQDPGQGLRLIYYSQIVNDFQKGDIAEGYSVSREKKESFPLTVTSAQKNPTAFYLCASNDPSGRGYEQYFGPGTRLTVT.

This clone was seen a handful of times. The chain links TRBV5-1 to TRBJ2-3; the D is unclear. The germline V gene has CDR1 SGHRS and CDR2 YFSETQ. The CDR3 totals 13 residues. V dropped 2 bases and J dropped 4 bases, with 8 bases sitting between them. CDR3 DNA: TGCGCCAGCAGCTTTCTAGACCCAGATACGCAGTATTTT. Translating it yields CASSFLDPDTQYF.

The chain recombines TRBV27 with TRBJ2-7, with D unresolved. V was shortened by 2 bases and J by 7 bases, with 12 bases between the two germline ends. The CDR3 contains 13 residues. Germline CDR1 and CDR2: MNHEY and SMNVEV (reference sequence). CDR3: CASSLGVVYEQYF. The CDR3 region has the DNA TGTGCCAGCAGTTTAGGGGTCGTCTATGAGCAGTACTTC.